The clone carrying this T cell receptor (beta chain) was seen repeatedly, ten times or more. The antigen is not known. Unmatched junction bases numbered 10, after V lost 5 bases and J lost 5 bases. Germline CDR1 and CDR2: SGHTA and FQGNSA. This CDR3 comprises 15 residues. The data originate from a study of T cell repertoires in cytomegalovirus infection. MiXCR, run by TCRdb on the reads, gives a single entry per CDR3 protein. The sample carries 680,000 or so distinct CDR3 sequences, roughly 36% recorded once. V gene TRBV7-2 combines with J gene TRBJ2-5; 8 bases align to TRBD1. Sample: cultured PBMCs, taken from culture after CMV antigen stimulation. This receptor was identified in a human donor in good health (CMV status not recorded). Some clones in this sample may be carry-over from other donors' samples. CDR3 sequence (DNA): TGTGCCAGCAGCCCACGGACAGGGACTTGGGAGACCCAGTACTTC. Amino acids: CASSPRTGTWETQYF.